A selection of T cell receptor beta chains follows, all from one sample in a study of Ad26.COV2.S vaccination and SARS-CoV-2 variants. Sequencing was performed with immunoSEQ multiplex PCR; in TCRdb, only in-frame clones are kept and a portion is missing. The sample shows 500,000 or so clones, around nine tenths of them seen only once. Here the sequenced sample was peripheral blood, taken in a trial of Ad26.COV2.S vaccine versus placebo. The receptor source for this set is a person aged 18-65 years who received the Ad26.COV2.S COVID-19 vaccine or a placebo. Both conserved end residues are part of each CDR3. The D gene is left open where the match is weak. A clone size is listed for some rows: how often the clone was seen (once, few, many), or a class if it is expanded.

>TRBJ1-1|-|14|-|TRBV6-4
CASSVSPDRKEAFF
TGTGCCAGCAGTGTCTCACCAGACAGGAAAGAAGCTTTCTTT
>TRBJ2-1|-|17|-|TRBV27
CASSSISLLSSYNEQFF
TGTGCCAGCAGTTCCATTTCCTTACTAAGCTCCTACAATGAGCAGTTCTTC
>TRBJ2-7|-|12|-|TRBV5-1
CASSFTFGEQYF
TGCGCCAGCAGCTTTACGTTCGGCGAGCAGTACTTC
>TRBJ2-3|TRBD2|15|once|TRBV28
CASSPPAGPGDTQYF
TGTGCCAGCAGTCCTCCAGCGGGGCCGGGAGATACGCAGTATTTT
>TRBJ2-1|-|13|-|TRBV7-8
CASRPPTLDEQFF
TGTGCCAGCAGACCCCCGACTCTCGATGAGCAGTTCTTC
>TRBJ2-1|TRBD2|13|-|TRBV30
CAWSLGLANEQFF
TGTGCCTGGAGTTTAGGACTAGCTAATGAGCAGTTCTTC
>TRBJ2-1|TRBD1|15|-|TRBV7-2
CASSLVGQGMHEQFF
TGTGCCAGCAGCTTAGTTGGACAGGGTATGCATGAGCAGTTCTTC
>TRBJ2-5|TRBD1|14|once|TRBV27
CASSPSGGRETQYF
TGTGCCAGCAGCCCCTCAGGGGGCAGGGAGACCCAGTACTTC
>TRBJ1-1|-|13|-|TRBV6-5
CASSRPPNTEAFF
TGTGCCAGCAGCCGACCGCCGAACACTGAAGCTTTCTTT
>TRBJ2-7|-|12|-|TRBV6-2/TRBV6-3
CASSSEGYEQYF
TGTGCCAGCAGTTCCGAAGGGTACGAGCAGTACTTC
>TRBJ1-1|-|10|-|TRBV12-3/TRBV12-4
CASSLERAFF
TGTGCCAGCAGCCTAGAACGAGCTTTCTTT
>TRBJ2-3|-|19|-|TRBV19
CASSIRGTFGGRATDTQYF
TGTGCCAGTAGTATTCGAGGGACTTTCGGAGGGAGAGCCACAGATACGCAGTATTTT
>TRBJ2-1|-|15|-|TRBV7-6
CASSGAASSYNEQFF
TGTGCCAGCAGCGGCGCCGCAAGCTCCTACAATGAGCAGTTCTTC
>TRBJ2-5|-|15|-|TRBV13
CASSLRSSIGETQYF
TGTGCCAGCAGCTTACGTTCTAGCATTGGGGAGACCCAGTACTTC
>TRBJ1-2|-|16|once|TRBV18
CASSPPRGRTPYGYTF
TGTGCCAGCTCACCACCCCGAGGGCGGACACCCTATGGCTACACCTTC
>TRBJ1-5|-|12|-|TRBV19
CASRAFNQPQHF
TGTGCCAGTAGGGCTTTTAATCAGCCCCAGCATTTT
>TRBJ2-1|-|14|-|TRBV7-8
CASLWRETYNEQFF
TGTGCCAGCCTCTGGAGGGAAACCTACAATGAGCAGTTCTTC
>TRBJ1-6|-|17|-|TRBV10-3
CAISESGAGVNNSPLHF
TGTGCCATCAGTGAGTCCGGGGCAGGGGTGAATAATTCACCCCTCCACTTT
>TRBJ2-5|-|12|-|TRBV11-2
CASSLGGRTQYF
TGTGCCAGCAGCTTAGGGGGGAGAACCCAGTACTTC
>TRBJ2-5|-|11|-|TRBV20-1
CSANLGVTQYF
TGCAGTGCTAATTTGGGGGTGACCCAGTACTTC
>TRBJ2-1|TRBD2|14|-|TRBV3-1/TRBV3-2
CASSPSGRAYEQFF
TGTGCCAGCAGCCCTAGCGGGAGGGCATATGAGCAGTTCTTC
>TRBJ1-5|TRBD1|16|-|TRBV6-1
CASSELTGGSSQPQHF
TGTGCCAGCAGTGAACTTACAGGGGGGTCAAGTCAGCCCCAGCATTTT
>TRBJ2-3|-|17|-|TRBV6-2/TRBV6-3
CASSYSRGETSTDTQYF
TGTGCCAGCAGTTACTCGAGAGGCGAGACAAGCACAGATACGCAGTATTTT
>TRBJ2-7|TRBD1|14|-|TRBV29-1
CSTQGAYGSYEQYF
TGCAGTACCCAGGGGGCATATGGTTCCTACGAGCAGTACTTC
>TRBJ1-1|-|15|once|TRBV13
CASRPTTGIGAEAFF
TGTGCCAGCAGGCCCACTACAGGGATAGGGGCTGAAGCTTTCTTT
>TRBJ2-6|-|17|once|TRBV3-1/TRBV3-2
CASSRTVRASGANVLTF
TGTGCCAGCAGCCGAACTGTCCGGGCCTCTGGGGCCAACGTCCTGACTTTC
>TRBJ1-4|-|15|few|TRBV25-1
CASSELVGTNEKLFF
TGTGCCAGCAGTGAATTGGTAGGGACTAATGAAAAACTGTTTTTT
>TRBJ2-5|-|14|-|TRBV27
CASRRTAPGETQYF
TGTGCCAGCAGGCGGACAGCCCCTGGGGAGACCCAGTACTTC
>TRBJ1-1|-|14|-|TRBV3-1/TRBV3-2
CASSPPAVNTEAFF
TGTGCCAGCAGCCCCCCGGCAGTGAACACTGAAGCTTTCTTT
>TRBJ1-5|TRBD1|17|-|TRBV6-2/TRBV6-3
CASSYSPGQGLRQPQHF
TGTGCCAGCAGTTACTCTCCGGGACAGGGTTTACGTCAGCCCCAGCATTTT
>TRBJ2-7|TRBD1|14|-|TRBV7-6
CASSPGTATYEQYF
TGTGCCAGCAGCCCCGGGACAGCTACCTACGAGCAGTACTTC
>TRBJ1-3|-|14|-|TRBV6-5
CAIQKGGSGNTIYF
TGTGCCATCCAGAAAGGGGGTTCTGGAAACACCATATATTTT
>TRBJ1-1|-|18|-|TRBV7-2
CASSLQKADRPWNTEAFF
TGTGCCAGCAGCTTACAAAAAGCAGACAGGCCTTGGAACACTGAAGCTTTCTTT
>TRBJ2-2|-|11|-|TRBV6-2/TRBV6-3
CASSNTGELFF
TGTGCCAGCAGTAACACCGGGGAGCTGTTTTTT
>TRBJ2-3|TRBD2|16|few|TRBV7-2
CASSLSGTSITDTQYF
TGTGCCAGCAGCTTATCCGGGACTAGCATAACAGATACGCAGTATTTT
>TRBJ2-6|TRBD1|17|once|TRBV11-2
CASSRQGWNTGANVLTF
TGTGCCAGCAGTAGACAGGGGTGGAACACTGGGGCCAACGTCCTGACTTTC
>TRBJ2-7|TRBD1|14|-|TRBV6-2/TRBV6-3
CASSVDRGLYEQYF
TGTGCCAGCAGTGTCGACAGGGGCTTATACGAGCAGTACTTC
>TRBJ1-2|TRBD1|13|-|TRBV5-1
CASSLGDRYGYTF
TGCGCCAGCAGCTTGGGGGACAGATATGGCTACACCTTC
>TRBJ1-1|-|15|-|TRBV11-2
CASAFGARVDTEAFF
TGTGCCAGCGCCTTTGGTGCCAGGGTGGACACTGAAGCTTTCTTT
>TRBJ2-7|-|13|-|TRBV28
CASSPGQEYEQYF
TGTGCCAGCAGTCCGGGACAAGAATACGAGCAGTACTTC
>TRBJ2-7|-|14|-|TRBV14
CASSQGVLSYEQYF
TGTGCCAGCAGCCAAGGGGTATTATCCTACGAGCAGTACTTC
>TRBJ1-1|-|14|-|TRBV11-2
CASSPGTGNTEAFF
TGTGCCAGCAGCCCAGGGACGGGGAACACTGAAGCTTTCTTT